The rows below give T cell receptor beta chains drawn from one sample of a study of CD8+ T cells in alopecia areata. Data came from immunoSEQ multiplex PCR; TCRdb stores just in-frame clones and leaves some out. The sample consists of more than 110,000 clones, roughly 82% of them appearing once. The sample in question was CD8+ T cells sorted from blood, obtained at week 4, from a patient treated with tofacitinib. Every receptor here comes from a human donor with alopecia areata. Both conserved end residues are part of each CDR3. The D gene is left open where the match is weak. Size tells how often a clone was seen (once, few, many) or the class of an expanded clone, and some rows leave it out.

>TRBV15|TRBJ2-3|NA|NA
CATSKFRDQDTQYF
TGTGCCACCAGCAAGTTCCGGGACCAAGATACGCAGTATTTT
>TRBV12-5|TRBJ2-3|once|TRBD2
CASGLVQGLAGADTQYF
TGTGCTAGTGGTTTGGTTCAAGGACTAGCGGGGGCAGATACGCAGTATTTT
>TRBV6-1|TRBJ2-7|NA|NA
CASSDRTAYEQYF
TGTGCCAGCAGTGACAGGACAGCCTACGAGCAGTACTTC
>TRBV7-8|TRBJ2-1|NA|TRBD1
CASSRRGSNEQFF
TGTGCCAGCAGCCGCAGGGGGTCAAATGAGCAGTTCTTC
>TRBV5-5|TRBJ2-1|NA|NA
CASTQGREQFF
TGTGCCAGCACGCAGGGACGGGAGCAGTTCTTC
>TRBV7-9|TRBJ1-1|few|NA
CASSLGAAEAFF
TGTGCCAGCAGCTTAGGGGCGGCTGAAGCTTTCTTT
>TRBV9|TRBJ2-5|NA|TRBD2
CASSPRPGTSGIETQYF
TGTGCCAGCAGCCCCAGACCTGGGACTAGCGGAATAGAGACCCAGTACTTC
>TRBV2|TRBJ2-1|NA|TRBD2
CASSGSGALYNEQFF
TGTGCCAGCAGCGGCAGCGGGGCCCTATATAATGAGCAGTTCTTC
>TRBV29-1|TRBJ2-5|NA|NA
CSVEEWTLGTETQYF
TGCAGCGTTGAAGAGTGGACCTTGGGTACCGAGACCCAGTACTTC
>TRBV5-5|TRBJ2-2|NA|NA
CASSNGPADTGELFF
TGTGCCAGCAGCAACGGGCCGGCGGACACCGGGGAGCTGTTTTTT
>TRBV7-2|TRBJ1-2|NA|NA
CASSPTGGAYGYTF
TGTGCCAGCAGCCCCACGGGAGGGGCTTATGGCTACACCTTC
>TRBV30|TRBJ2-3|NA|TRBD2
CAWSNSGGSFTDTQYF
TGTGCCTGGAGCAATAGCGGGGGCTCCTTCACAGATACGCAGTATTTT
>TRBV5-8|TRBJ1-6|NA|NA
CASSLGARPLHF
TGTGCCAGCAGCTTGGGGGCACGGCCGCTCCACTTT
>TRBV4-1|TRBJ1-6|NA|NA
CASSQVGQKNSPLHF
TGCGCCAGCAGCCAAGTAGGACAGAAAAATTCACCCCTCCACTTT
>TRBV27|TRBJ2-7|NA|TRBD1
CASRLGQGAVEQYF
TGTGCCAGCAGGCTGGGACAGGGGGCGGTTGAGCAGTACTTC
>TRBV5-1|TRBJ2-2|once|NA
CASSLNTGELFF
TGCGCCAGCAGCTTAAACACCGGGGAGCTGTTTTTT
>TRBV6-5|TRBJ2-5|NA|TRBD2
CASKSTSGGAETQYF
TGTGCCAGCAAATCGACTAGCGGGGGGGCCGAGACCCAGTACTTC
>TRBV6-5|TRBJ2-7|NA|NA
CASSYPNGQIAEQYF
TGTGCCAGCAGTTACCCCAATGGACAGATCGCCGAGCAGTACTTC
>TRBV4-1|TRBJ2-7|NA|NA
CASSQTVKVSSYEQYF
TGCGCCAGCAGCCAAACCGTCAAGGTTAGCTCCTACGAGCAGTACTTC
>TRBV4-3|TRBJ2-7|few|NA
CASSPSGSGGEDEQYF
TGCGCCAGCAGCCCGTCCGGCTCGGGGGGCGAAGACGAGCAGTACTTC
>TRBV30|TRBJ2-1|NA|NA
CAWSVRQHNEQFF
TGTGCCTGGAGTGTGCGACAGCACAATGAGCAGTTCTTC
>TRBV7-9|TRBJ2-1|NA|NA
CASSPPRANEQFF
TGTGCCAGCAGCCCACCCAGGGCCAATGAGCAGTTCTTC
>TRBV4-1|TRBJ2-7|NA|TRBD2
CASSHGLGTYEQYF
TGCGCCAGCAGCCATGGACTAGGCACCTACGAGCAGTACTTC
>TRBV30|TRBJ2-1|NA|NA
CASDGGGVYNEQFF
TGTGCCTCCGATGGAGGAGGGGTGTACAATGAGCAGTTCTTC
>TRBV9|TRBJ2-3|NA|NA
CASGTWDPTSF
TGTGCCAGCGGAACGTGGGACCCTACCTCTTTT
>TRBV5-6|TRBJ2-7|NA|NA
CASSLSGSAYEQYF
TGTGCCAGCAGCTTGTCCGGCTCAGCCTACGAGCAGTACTTC
>TRBV6-5|TRBJ2-2|NA|TRBD1
CASSFQGDTGELFF
TGTGCCAGCAGTTTCCAGGGGGACACCGGGGAGCTGTTTTTT
>TRBV25-1|TRBJ2-7|NA|TRBD1
CASSTAGTASYEQYF
TGTGCCAGCTCTACCGCCGGGACAGCGTCCTACGAGCAGTACTTC
>TRBV4-1|TRBJ2-7|NA|NA
CASSQGGGVTYEQYF
TGCGCCAGCAGCCAAGGGGGGGGCGTCACCTACGAGCAGTACTTC
>TRBV4-1|TRBJ2-1|few|TRBD2
CASSPERGAYNEQFF
TGCGCCAGCAGCCCTGAGCGGGGGGCCTACAATGAGCAGTTCTTC
>TRBV29-1|TRBJ1-4|NA|TRBD1
CSVETQGGDFF
TGCAGCGTTGAAACACAGGGGGGCGACTTTTTT
>TRBV29-1|TRBJ2-7|NA|TRBD2
CSVGEGLSYEQYF
TGCAGCGTTGGGGAGGGGCTCTCCTACGAGCAGTACTTC
>TRBV19|TRBJ2-1|NA|TRBD2
CASKLAGTYNEQFF
TGTGCCAGTAAATTAGCGGGGACCTACAATGAGCAGTTCTTC
>TRBV19|TRBJ2-7|NA|NA
CASSTRDGVYEQYF
TGTGCCAGTAGTACCCGGGACGGAGTTTACGAGCAGTACTTC
>TRBV27|TRBJ1-2|NA|NA
CASSRMRDVFRYTF
TGTGCCAGCAGTCGAATGAGGGACGTATTCCGCTACACCTTC
>TRBV4-2|TRBJ2-2|NA|NA
CASDGGGELFF
TGTGCCAGTGACGGAGGCGGGGAGCTGTTTTTT
>TRBV29-1|TRBJ1-2|NA|NA
CSASGVVGYTF
TGCAGCGCTTCAGGGGTGGTTGGCTACACCTTC